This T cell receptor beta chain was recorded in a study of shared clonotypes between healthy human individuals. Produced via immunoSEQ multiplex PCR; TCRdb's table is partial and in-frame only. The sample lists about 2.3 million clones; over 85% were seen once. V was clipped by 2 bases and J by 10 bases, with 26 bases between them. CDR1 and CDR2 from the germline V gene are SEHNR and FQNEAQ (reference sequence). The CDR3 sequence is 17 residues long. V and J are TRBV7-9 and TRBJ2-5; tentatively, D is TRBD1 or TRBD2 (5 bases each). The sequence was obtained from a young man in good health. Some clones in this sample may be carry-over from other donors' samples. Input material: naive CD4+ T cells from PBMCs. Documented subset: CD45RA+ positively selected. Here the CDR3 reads CASSLRLGVPLRGDQYF. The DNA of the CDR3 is TGTGCCAGCAGCTTAAGGCTGGGGGTTCCTCTTAGAGGGGACCAGTACTTC. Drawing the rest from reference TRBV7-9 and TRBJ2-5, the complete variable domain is DTGVSQNPRHKITKRGQNVTFRCDPISEHNRLYWYRQTLGQGPEFLTYFQNEAQLEKSRLLSDRFSAERPKGSFSTLEIQRTEQGDSAMYLCASSLRLGVPLRGDQYFGPGTRLLVL.